Presented here are 32 T cell receptor beta chains from one specimen sequenced in a study of T cell changes during pregnancy in multiple sclerosis. Here immunoSEQ multiplex PCR was the method, and the copy in TCRdb shows in-frame clones only, minus some. Here the sample spans 95,000 to 110,000 clones, approximately 90% being singletons. The sequenced sample was peripheral blood, obtained after pregnancy. These receptors were collected from a female donor with multiple sclerosis, enrolled in a pregnancy study.

As regards this clone: The identical CDR3 is also encoded by other nucleotide sequences in the sample. The V gene is TRBV5-1, the J gene TRBJ2-1, with 7 bases that match TRBD2. Germline assignment: CDR1 SGHRS and CDR2 YFSETQ. The ends lost 0 bases at V and 4 bases at J; junction bases unmatched: 7. This CDR3 is 16 amino acids long. CDR3 amino acids: CASSLGLAGGYNEQFF. The CDR3, as DNA: TGCGCCAGCAGCTTGGGACTAGCCGGGGGGTACAATGAGCAGTTCTTC.

The chain links TRBV10-1 to TRBJ2-2; 8 bases map to TRBD2. This CDR3 is 16 amino acids long. Germline loops: CDR1 WNHNN, CDR2 SYGVQD (reference sequence). Trimming took 3 bases from V and 3 from J; bases not matched to a gene: 6. Here the CDR3 DNA reads TGCGCCAGCAGTGATAACGGGAGGGCCGACACCGGGGAGCTGTTTTTT. This codes for CASSDNGRADTGELFF.

The rearrangement links TRBV7-9 to TRBJ1-2, with D uncertain. Trimming took 4 bases from V and 1 from J, leaving 13 bases between them. The CDR3 is 15 amino acids. The V gene's germline CDR1 is SEHNR and CDR2 FQNEAQ (reference sequence). CDR3 sequence reads: CASSSRGVFNYGYTF. CDR3 coding DNA: TGTGCCAGCAGCTCCCGTGGAGTTTTTAACTATGGCTACACCTTC.

The rearrangement links TRBV25-1 to TRBJ2-1; 10 bases fit TRBD1. The ends lost 8 bases at V and 2 bases at J; junction bases unmatched: 3. The CDR3 has 14 amino acids. The V gene's germline CDR1 is MGHDK and CDR2 SYGVNS. The DNA for the CDR3 is TGTGCCAGCGATGGACAGGGGGCCTACAATGAGCAGTTCTTC. Translation: CASDGQGAYNEQFF.

The J gene is TRBJ1-5, the V gene TRBV6-1; unclear D gene. CDR1 is MNHNS, CDR2 SASEGT, per germline. Trimming cost V 6 bases and J 7 bases, with 13 bases left between them. The length of the CDR3 is 13 residues. The CDR3 reads CASRIPGLQPQHF. The CDR3 DNA reads as TGTGCCAGCAGGATTCCGGGGTTGCAGCCCCAGCATTTT.

V gene TRBV11-2 combines with J gene TRBJ2-1; 8 bases are a match to TRBD1. Germline V gene data show CDR1 as SGHAT and CDR2 as FQNNGV. CDR3 size: 16 residues. J gave up 3 bases and V 5 bases, and 9 bases lay outside the gene matches. Here the CDR3 reads CASSLHGQGVYNEQFF. As DNA, the CDR3 is TGTGCCAGCAGCCTCCACGGACAGGGAGTCTACAATGAGCAGTTCTTC.

This chain connects TRBV15 to TRBJ1-4; D is perhaps TRBD1 (5 bases). CDR1 and CDR2 from the germline V gene are LNHNV and YYDKDF (reference sequence). With 1 base removed from V and 4 bases from J, the gap between germline ends came to 7 bases. The CDR3 length is 14 residues. CDR3 coding DNA: TGTGCCACCAGCAGAGGGGGCTTTAATGAAAAACTGTTTTTT. Translation: CATSRGGFNEKLFF.

The chain links TRBV7-6 to TRBJ2-7; 7 bases line up with TRBD1. The ends lost 1 base at V and 3 bases at J; junction bases unmatched: 3. In germline, CDR1 is SGHVS, CDR2 FNYEAQ. The CDR3 runs to 14 residues. CDR3 sequence reads: CASSLGGQSYEQYF. CDR3 nucleotide sequence: TGTGCCAGCAGCTTAGGGGGACAGAGCTACGAGCAGTACTTC.

The rearrangement links TRBV5-1 to TRBJ2-2; TRBD2 aligns across 8 bases. CDR1 SGHRS and CDR2 YFSETQ come from the germline V gene. CDR3 size: 14 residues. V gave up 3 bases and J gave up 3 bases; unmatched junction bases: 1. As DNA, the CDR3 is TGCGCCAGCAGCTGGGGACTAGACACCGGGGAGCTGTTTTTT. Its protein is CASSWGLDTGELFF. Drawing the rest from reference TRBV5-1 and TRBJ2-2, the complete variable domain is KAGVTQTPRYLIKTRGQQVTLSCSPISGHRSVSWYQQTPGQGLQFLFEYFSETQRNKGNFPGRFSGRQFSNSRSEMNVSTLELGDSALYLCASSWGLDTGELFFGEGSRLTVL.

This rearrangement joins TRBV11-2 to TRBJ2-2; TRBD1 might be the D (6 bases). With 0 bases removed from V and 4 bases from J, the gap between germline ends came to 12 bases. The germline gives CDR1 SGHAT, CDR2 FQNNGV. The CDR3 runs 16 residues. The CDR3 nucleotides are TGTGCCAGCAGCTTAGAGTGGCAGGGGACCACCGGGGAGCTGTTTTTT. Amino acids: CASSLEWQGTTGELFF.

This chain joins TRBV4-1 and TRBJ2-7, with D possibly being TRBD1 (6 bases). CDR1 is MGHRA, CDR2 YSYEKL, per germline. Trimming stripped 0 bases from V and 0 bases from J, with 9 bases between. This CDR3 spans 15 amino acids. The CDR3 DNA reads as TGCGCCAGCAGCCAAGACAGGGGTGGCTCCTACGAGCAGTACTTC. Encoded protein: CASSQDRGGSYEQYF.

The rearrangement uses TRBV5-4 and TRBJ2-7, with D tentatively TRBD1 (6 bases). Germline loops: CDR1 SGHNT, CDR2 YYREEE (reference sequence). Deletions cut 2 bases from V and 5 bases from J, with 11 bases between. The CDR3 extends over 13 amino acids. CDR3 nucleotide sequence: TGTGCCAGCAGCTTTACAGGGATCCACGAGCAGTACTTC. It specifies CASSFTGIHEQYF.

The rearrangement uses TRBV5-4 and TRBJ2-3; possible D gene TRBD2, 6 bases. V was pared by 3 bases and J by 0 bases, with 11 bases between. Germline values: CDR1 SGHNT, CDR2 YYREEE (reference sequence). The CDR3 contains 15 residues. The CDR3 DNA sequence: TGTGCCAGCAGCTCTCTAGCGTTCAGCACAGATACGCAGTATTTT. It yields the protein CASSSLAFSTDTQYF.

V gene TRBV5-1 combines with J gene TRBJ2-7; 8 bases line up with TRBD2. This CDR3 contains 14 residues. Germline CDR1 and CDR2: SGHRS and YFSETQ. V trimming: 2 bases; J trimming: 2 bases; junction bases outside the gene matches: 3. The CDR3 sequence: CASSLEAGAYEQYF. DNA for the CDR3: TGCGCCAGCAGCTTAGAAGCGGGAGCCTACGAGCAGTACTTC.

A single count supports this clone. CDR3 DNA sequence: TGTGCCAGCAGCCCTAGCGGGAAGGGGACAGATACGCAGTATTTT. Protein: CASSPSGKGTDTQYF. J is TRBJ2-3 and V is TRBV11-3, with 9 bases fitting TRBD2. With V trimmed by 5 bases and J by 3 bases, 6 bases remained unmatched. The length of the CDR3 is 15 residues. CDR1 and CDR2 (germline): SGHNT, YENEEA.

This clone was found once. This chain links TRBV2 with TRBJ1-2; 7 nucleotides align to TRBD1. V trimming: 6 bases; J trimming: 7 bases; junction bases outside the gene matches: 5. Germline CDR1 and CDR2: SNHLY and FYNNEI. The CDR3 sequence is 12 residues long. The DNA of the CDR3 is TGTGCCAGCAGCGCACAGGGGTTTGGCTACACCTTC. Translated, it gives CASSAQGFGYTF. Combining the CDR3 with reference TRBV2 and TRBJ1-2 gives the whole variable domain EPEVTQTPSHQVTQMGQEVILRCVPISNHLYFYWYRQILGQKVEFLVSFYNNEISEKSEIFDDQFSVERPDGSNFTLKIRSTKLEDSAMYFCASSAQGFGYTFGSGTRLTVV.

The rearrangement joins TRBV9 to TRBJ2-7, with 12 bases aligning to TRBD2. V was pared by 4 bases and J by 7 bases, with 9 bases of the junction left unmatched. This CDR3 is 15 amino acids long. Looked up from germline, CDR1 is SGDLS and CDR2 is YYNGEE. DNA of the CDR3: TGTGCCAGCAGCCCCGGACTAGCGGGGACGGGGGAGCAGTACTTC. Its translation: CASSPGLAGTGEQYF.

This clone turned up a few times. The gene calls are TRBV4-1 and TRBJ2-5, with 9 bases aligning to TRBD2. In germline, CDR1 is MGHRA, CDR2 YSYEKL. V gave up 4 bases and J gave up 5 bases; unmatched junction bases: 5. The CDR3 sequence is 14 residues long. For the CDR3, the DNA is TGCGCCAGCAGCCTGCGACTAGCGGCGGAGACCCAGTACTTC. Translation gives CASSLRLAAETQYF.

The chain has TRBV27 and TRBJ2-7, with D possibly TRBD1 on 7 matching bases. The CDR3 spans 15 residues. Germline CDR1 and CDR2: MNHEY and SMNVEV (reference sequence). V was shortened by 2 bases and J by 5 bases, with 16 bases between the two germline ends. CDR3 in DNA: TGTGCCAGCAGTTTAAGACAGGGAGGTTTAAACGAGCAGTACTTC. Protein: CASSLRQGGLNEQYF.

This clone is a singleton in its sample. This rearrangement joins TRBV29-1 to TRBJ2-7, with TRBD1 matching 9 bases. This CDR3 is built from 13 residues. Looked up from germline, CDR1 is SQVTM and CDR2 is ANQGSEA. J lost 3 bases, V lost 7 bases, and 7 bases had no gene match. CDR3 DNA sequence: TGCAGCGCTCTCGGGACAGGGCTCTACGAGCAGTACTTC. This translates into CSALGTGLYEQYF.

Written as DNA, the CDR3 is TGCAGCGTTGCAGGGATCGCTGAAAAACTGTTTTTT. Amino acid sequence: CSVAGIAEKLFF. The rearrangement joins TRBV29-1 to TRBJ1-4; D perhaps matches TRBD1 (5 bases). Between the trimmed V and J ends, which lost 4 bases and 7 bases, there was a span of 10 bases. The CDR3 consists of 12 residues. Germline CDR1 SQVTM, CDR2 ANQGSEA.

The chain recombines TRBV10-3 with TRBJ1-1; TRBD1 matches at 8 bases. Germline V gene data show CDR1 as ENHRY and CDR2 as SYGVKD. The CDR3 consists of 15 residues. V shed 3 bases and J 4 bases; nucleotides not matched to a gene: 7. The CDR3 is CAISDRGRRSTEAFF. CDR3 bases: TGTGCCATCAGTGACAGGGGGCGTCGGAGCACTGAAGCTTTCTTT.

This chain uses TRBV7-6 with TRBJ2-7; D remains unclear. Deletions cut 4 bases from V and 2 bases from J, with 9 bases between. The germline V gene has CDR1 SGHVS and CDR2 FNYEAQ. The CDR3 runs to 13 residues. The CDR3 region has the DNA TGTGCCAGCAGCTCCAGGATGACCTACGAGCAGTACTTC. Translation gives CASSSRMTYEQYF.

This clone was picked up a small number of times. This rearrangement joins TRBV4-1 to TRBJ1-2, with D possibly being TRBD1 (5 bases). Deletions cut 1 base from V and 5 bases from J, with 11 bases between. Germline lookup yields CDR1 MGHRA and CDR2 YSYEKL. This CDR3 is 14 amino acids long. This CDR3 is CASSQAIGTYGYTF. The CDR3 coding sequence is TGCGCCAGCAGCCAAGCCATTGGGACTTATGGCTACACCTTC.

V is TRBV5-4 and J is TRBJ2-1; 8 nucleotides align to TRBD1. The CDR3 consists of 13 residues. Germline trimming cut 3 bases from V and 9 bases from J; bases unmatched to any gene: 5. Germline lookup yields CDR1 SGHNT and CDR2 YYREEE (reference sequence). This chain's CDR3 is CASSSDRGGEQFF. Written as DNA, the CDR3 is TGTGCCAGCAGCTCCGACAGGGGTGGTGAGCAGTTCTTC. The entire variable domain, with the rest obtained from reference TRBV5-4 and TRBJ2-1, is as follows: ETGVTQSPTHLIKTRGQQVTLRCSSQSGHNTVSWYQQALGQGPQFIFQYYREEENGRGNFPPRFSGLQFPNYSSELNVNALELDDSALYLCASSSDRGGEQFFGPGTRLTVL.

The J gene is TRBJ2-7, the V gene TRBV11-2; a possible D gene is TRBD2 (5 bases). The CDR3 has 17 residues. Germline V lookup: CDR1 SGHAT, CDR2 FQNNGV. V was trimmed by 0 bases and J by 0 bases, leaving 15 bases between them. The DNA for the CDR3 is TGTGCCAGCAGCTTAGATAGGGTACCGGGAAGCTCCTACGAGCAGTACTTC. Its protein is CASSLDRVPGSSYEQYF.

The CDR3 DNA follows: TGTGCCAGCAACAGGGACAAGGCCACTGAAGCTTTCTTT. As protein: CASNRDKATEAFF. The chain has TRBV7-2 and TRBJ1-1, with TRBD1 as a possible D gene (6 bases). Germline V CDR1 and CDR2: SGHTA, FQGNSA. V was pared by 7 bases and J by 4 bases, with 13 bases between. This CDR3 contains 13 residues.

The chain uses TRBV6-5 and TRBJ2-7; D may be TRBD1 (6 bases). The V end was cut by 5 bases, the J end by 5 bases, with 13 bases between. The CDR3 is 13 amino acids. Germline-derived CDR1 and CDR2 are MNHEY and SVGAGI. The CDR3 region has the DNA TGTGCCAGCAGTCATCCAGGGGAACACGAGCAGTACTTC. Translating gives CASSHPGEHEQYF.

The V call is TRBV14, the J call TRBJ1-1; a weak D match, TRBD1 (5 bases). This CDR3 spans 15 amino acids. The ends were cut back, 0 bases at V and 5 bases at J, with 13 bases in the middle. Germline values: CDR1 SGHDN, CDR2 FVKESK. The CDR3 coding sequence is TGTGCCAGCAGCCAAGATCTGGGGGGATTAACTGAAGCTTTCTTT. It is translated as CASSQDLGGLTEAFF.

V usage is TRBV11-2 and J usage is TRBJ2-3; 8 bases are a match to TRBD1. The ends lost 0 bases at V and 11 bases at J; junction bases unmatched: 7. There are 14 residues in the CDR3. Germline V gene data show CDR1 as SGHAT and CDR2 as FQNNGV. CDR3 sequence reads: CASSLEQGASLQYF. CDR3 DNA: TGTGCCAGCAGCTTAGAGCAGGGGGCCTCATTGCAGTATTTT.

This clone was recorded once. The chain employs TRBV30 and TRBJ2-7; 10 bases are a match to TRBD1. Per germline, CDR1 GTSNPN and CDR2 SVGIG (reference sequence). This CDR3 has 17 amino acids. Trimming cost V 3 bases and J 4 bases; bases outside gene matches: 15. The CDR3 loop is CAWSGAARDRGWYEQYF. CDR3 nucleotides: TGTGCCTGGAGCGGGGCCGCCAGGGACAGGGGATGGTACGAGCAGTACTTC.

The chain links TRBV7-9 to TRBJ2-7; D is undetermined. The CDR3 sequence is 13 residues long. Trimming took off 5 bases at V and 6 bases at J, with 14 bases between the two ends. Germline CDR1 reads SEHNR; CDR2 reads FQNEAQ (reference sequence). CDR3 region: CASSTPITFEQYF. In nucleotides, the CDR3 is TGTGCCAGCAGCACCCCAATAACATTCGAGCAGTACTTC.